Below, 7 T cell receptor beta chains from the same sample are listed, as sequenced in a study of neurological immune-mediated disorders. MiXCR, applied by TCRdb to the 5' RACE reads, yields one record per CDR3 protein. The table has 31,000 or so distinct CDR3 sequences, about 1.6% seen once. Input material: PBMCs. These receptors came from a young woman with multiple sclerosis.

This clonotype was found many times. The chain combines TRBV10-3 with TRBJ2-7; D is possibly TRBD1 (6 bases). V lost 3 bases and J lost 0, with 9 bases in between. The CDR3 is made up of 14 amino acids. Germline V gene lookup returns CDR1 ENHRY and CDR2 SYGVKD. The CDR3 is CAISDRGSSYEQYF. The CDR3 nucleotides read TGTGCCATCAGTGATAGGGGGAGCTCCTACGAGCAGTACTTC.

This clonotype was seen at least ten times. The rearrangement links TRBV25-1 to TRBJ1-1, with D hard to call. V was pared by 3 bases and J by 8 bases, with 7 bases between. Germline loops: CDR1 MGHDK, CDR2 SYGVNS. CDR3 size: 11 residues. Here the CDR3 reads CASSELGEAFF. CDR3 nucleotides: TGTGCCAGCAGTGAGCTGGGGGAAGCTTTCTTT.

This clonotype was seen at least ten times. The V call is TRBV5-1, the J call TRBJ2-2, with D perhaps matching TRBD1 (6 bases). CDR1 and CDR2 (germline): SGHRS, YFSETQ. V was trimmed by 1 base and J by 4 bases, leaving 11 bases between them. This CDR3 is 15 amino acids long. The DNA of the CDR3 is TGCGCCAGCAGCTTGACTTCAGGGGTCACCGGGGAGCTGTTTTTT. It codes for CASSLTSGVTGELFF.

This clonotype was seen repeatedly, ten times or more. The gene calls are TRBV12-3 or TRBV12-4 and TRBJ2-3; no reliable D call. The V end lost 3 bases, the J end lost 3 bases, and 13 bases lay between the germline ends. The CDR3 loop spans 15 amino acids. The CDR3 region is CASSFNPAETDTQYF. The CDR3, as DNA: TGTGCCAGCAGTTTTAATCCCGCTGAGACAGATACGCAGTATTTT.

This clonotype appeared many times. The V gene is TRBV6-2 or TRBV6-3, the J gene TRBJ2-1, with 9 bases fitting TRBD1. This CDR3 comprises 15 residues. Trimming removed 7 bases from V and 4 bases from J; junction bases left unmatched: 8. Germline CDR1 MNHEY, CDR2 SVGEGT. This CDR3 reads CASIAGTGHYNEQFF. The CDR3 bases are TGTGCCAGCATCGCCGGGACAGGGCATTACAATGAGCAGTTCTTC.

Ten or more counts support this clonotype. J is TRBJ1-1 and V is TRBV5-1; tentative D call: TRBD1 (5 bases). Trimming took 4 bases from V and 4 from J, leaving 14 bases between them. Germline V gives CDR1 SGHRS, CDR2 YFSETQ. This CDR3 is 14 amino acids long. The CDR3 region has the DNA TGCGCCAGCAGCATCCGCGGGGGGGGCACTGAAGCTTTCTTT. It specifies CASSIRGGGTEAFF.

Many counts were recorded for this clonotype. The chain joins TRBV7-9 to TRBJ2-5; D not certain. CDR1 is SEHNR and CDR2 is FQNEAQ in the germline V gene (reference sequence). Trimming pared 8 bases from V and 7 bases from J, leaving 8 bases between. The CDR3 extends over 10 amino acids. The CDR3, as DNA: TGTGCCAGCTCCGGTGGGACCCAGTACTTC. It encodes CASSGGTQYF.